This TCR beta chain was retrieved from a study of T cell repertoires in cytomegalovirus infection. Study as a whole: In public TCR beta signatures, there were indications of both CMV infection and matching HLA type.

About this clonotype: Its target is not known.

V was cut by 0 bases and J by 8 bases, with 21 bases left in between. This CDR3 comprises 17 residues. Germline V gene lookup returns CDR1 SGHRS and CDR2 YFSETQ. TCRdb reprocessed the reads via MiXCR and lists one record per CDR3 protein. The sample consists of 450,000 to 600,000 distinct CDR3 sequences, around 11% of them appearing once. Study conclusions and caveats: Summed public TCR beta family frequency identified CMV carriers bearing the relevant HLA. In two of eight donors, the top clonotype was HLA-C-restricted CMV-specific.

Material for sequencing was PBMCs. The source of this sequence is a human donor in good health (CMV status not recorded). Some clones in this sample may be carry-over from other donors' samples. The V call is TRBV5-1, the J call TRBJ2-1; TRBD1 might be the D (5 bases). The DNA of the CDR3 is TGCGCCAGCAGCTTGGCTGGTAGGGTGGACACTGTCGATGAGCAGTTCTTC. Residues: CASSLAGRVDTVDEQFF.